This T cell receptor (beta chain) was obtained from a study of T cell responses to AZD1222 COVID-19 vaccine. This CDR3 is built from 15 residues. The J segment lost 0 bases and the V segment lost 9 bases, leaving 6 bases of the junction unmatched. Germline assignment: CDR1 KGHDR and CDR2 SFDVKD. The table came from immunoSEQ multiplex PCR; TCRdb's copy has only in-frame clones and leaves some out. The sample lists around 140,000 clones, 80% to 95% occurring once. This receptor was obtained from an adult in good health. The chain joins TRBV24-1 to TRBJ2-1; TRBD2 agrees at 8 bases. Sequenced here: peripheral blood, sampled on day 0 of AZD1222 vaccination. In nucleotides, the CDR3 is TGTGCCACCCCACAGCGGGAGAACTCCTACAATGAGCAGTTCTTC. Translation gives CATPQRENSYNEQFF.